A selection of T cell receptor beta chains follows, all from one sample in a study of liver allograft versus peripheral blood T cells. Via MiXCR, TCRdb re-called the reads, giving one row per CDR3 protein. The sample lists about 11,000 distinct CDR3 sequences; around 23% were seen once. These receptors were collected from a human patient who had a liver transplant. Certain T cells may be donor cells from the graft. The CDR3 runs from the conserved cysteine through the conserved F or W. D genes are given only for firm matches. The size entry is marked missing in some rows and otherwise reads once, few, many or a size class.

abundance | d_gene | j_gene | v_gene | CDR3nt | CDR3aa
- | - | TRBJ2-5 | TRBV5-4 | TGTGCCAGCAGCTTGGTTCAAGAGACCCAGTACTTC | CASSLVQETQYF
few | - | TRBJ1-5 | TRBV28 | TGTGCCAGCAGTTCAGGGAGTCAGCCCCAGCATTTT | CASSSGSQPQHF
few | - | TRBJ1-5 | TRBV15 | TGTGCCACCAGCAGAGATCCCAGTGGTCAGCCCCAGCATTTT | CATSRDPSGQPQHF
few | TRBD2 | TRBJ2-7 | TRBV6-2/TRBV6-3 | TGTGCCAGCAGTTACTCGACCCTAGTTAGCGGGGGTTTCTCCTACGAGCAGTACTTC | CASSYSTLVSGGFSYEQYF
- | - | TRBJ1-1 | TRBV19 | TGTGCCAGCAGCCCTCCGGGGTTGACTGAAGCTTTCTTT | CASSPPGLTEAFF
- | - | TRBJ2-7 | TRBV28 | TGTGCCAGCAGTTTTGGAGGGGCTAGTACAAGCTACGAGCAGTACTTC | CASSFGGASTSYEQYF
many | - | TRBJ1-3 | TRBV20-1 | TGCAGTGTTCTCGACATTGCCGGAAACACCATATATTTT | CSVLDIAGNTIYF
medium-sized | - | TRBJ1-1 | TRBV27 | TGTGCCAGCAGTCCCCGGACCTCGAACACTGAAGCTTTCTTT | CASSPRTSNTEAFF
few | - | TRBJ2-2 | TRBV27 | TGTGCCAGCAGTTTATCCCCAGAACAGGGACTCACCGGGGAGCTGTTTTTT | CASSLSPEQGLTGELFF
few | TRBD2 | TRBJ2-5 | TRBV7-2 | TGTGCCAGCAGCAGGGGACTAGCGGAAGAGACCCAGTACTTC | CASSRGLAEETQYF
medium-sized | TRBD1 | TRBJ1-1 | TRBV18 | TGTGCCAGCTCACCACCGCGGGACAGGACGAACACTGAAGCTTTCTTT | CASSPPRDRTNTEAFF
few | - | TRBJ1-2 | TRBV5-4 | TGTGCCAGCAGCTTGGTACAGGGAGCTAACTATGGCTACACCTTC | CASSLVQGANYGYTF
- | - | TRBJ1-1 | TRBV20-1 | TGCAGTGCTTCTGACAGGTCTGAAGCTTTCTTT | CSASDRSEAFF
- | TRBD2 | TRBJ2-3 | TRBV15 | TGTGCCACCAGCAGAGGCGGGGGTGCCACAGATACGCAGTATTTT | CATSRGGGATDTQYF
- | - | TRBJ2-3 | TRBV6-2/TRBV6-3 | TGTGCCAGCAGCCCCATGGGGGTCGGCACAGATACGCAGTATTTT | CASSPMGVGTDTQYF
- | TRBD1 | TRBJ2-7 | TRBV11-2 | TGTGCCAGCAGCCCGATACAGGGGTACTACGAGCAGTACTTC | CASSPIQGYYEQYF
- | - | TRBJ1-2 | TRBV11-1 | TGTGCCAGCAGCTTACGCTCCGGGTTGTATAACTATGGCTACACCTTC | CASSLRSGLYNYGYTF
medium-sized | - | TRBJ1-6 | TRBV6-5 | TGTGCCAGCAGCACCGTCAGGGGCTCCTATAATTCACCCCTCCACTTT | CASSTVRGSYNSPLHF
once | - | TRBJ1-1 | TRBV5-6 | TGTGCCAGCAGCTTCGGCGGGGGGAGCACTGAAGCTTTCTTT | CASSFGGGSTEAFF
medium-sized | TRBD2 | TRBJ2-7 | TRBV10-3 | TGTGCCATCGCGGGAACTCCGACTAGCGGGAGAAGGAACGAGCAGTACTTC | CAIAGTPTSGRRNEQYF
- | - | TRBJ2-7 | TRBV7-9 | TGTGCCAGCAGAGCAGGGTTCAACGAGCAGTACTTC | CASRAGFNEQYF
medium-sized | - | TRBJ1-4 | TRBV18 | TGTGCCAGTTCGAGCGGGACTGCTAATGAAAAACTGTTTTTT | CASSSGTANEKLFF
- | TRBD2 | TRBJ2-3 | TRBV20-1 | TGCAGTGCTCACAAGACTAGCCCCTTCACAGATACGCAGTATTTT | CSAHKTSPFTDTQYF
- | - | TRBJ2-1 | TRBV27 | TGTGCCAGCAGTTTATCTGACGGTTACAATGAGCAGTTCTTC | CASSLSDGYNEQFF
many | TRBD1 | TRBJ1-5 | TRBV6-2/TRBV6-3 | TGTGCCAGCAGTAAGGGACAGATTAGCAATCAGCCCCAGCATTTT | CASSKGQISNQPQHF
- | TRBD1 | TRBJ1-2 | TRBV7-9 | TGTGTCAGCAGCTCGGGACAGGGAAACTATGGCTACACCTTC | CVSSSGQGNYGYTF
medium-sized | - | TRBJ1-3 | TRBV6-6 | TGTGCCAGCAGTTACATAAAGGACCTCTCTGGAAACACCATATATTTT | CASSYIKDLSGNTIYF
- | TRBD2 | TRBJ2-7 | TRBV6-6 | TGTGCCAGCAGAAGTGCGGGACTAGGGGGATCCCAGTGGAGCTACGAGCAGTACTTC | CASRSAGLGGSQWSYEQYF
- | - | TRBJ1-5 | TRBV7-2 | TGTGCCAGCAGCTTAGAGTGGGGGGGAGTTAGCAATCAGCCCCAGCATTTT | CASSLEWGGVSNQPQHF
few | TRBD2 | TRBJ2-3 | TRBV9 | TGTGCCAGCAGCGTAGTAGCGGGGACCACAGATACGCAGTATTTT | CASSVVAGTTDTQYF
few | - | TRBJ2-7 | TRBV7-2 | TGTGCCAGCAGCCGGACGGGAGACTACGAGCAGTACTTC | CASSRTGDYEQYF
- | - | TRBJ2-7 | TRBV6-5 | TGTGCCAGCAGTTACCTCGCGGGCTACGAGCAGTACTTC | CASSYLAGYEQYF
- | TRBD2 | TRBJ2-1 | TRBV11-1 | TGTGCCAGCCGCCTAACTAGCGGGAGGAGGAATGAGCAGTTCTTC | CASRLTSGRRNEQFF
- | - | TRBJ1-4 | TRBV30 | TGTGCCTGGAGTGGTAGTCTTAATGAAAAACTGTTTTTT | CAWSGSLNEKLFF
medium-sized | - | TRBJ1-4 | TRBV19 | TGTGCCAGCCGCGAAAAGACAACTAATGAAAAACTGTTTTTT | CASREKTTNEKLFF
few | - | TRBJ2-1 | TRBV10-3 | TGTGCCATCAGTGAGTCAGGACCAAGGCGCGATGAGCAGTTCTTC | CAISESGPRRDEQFF
- | TRBD1 | TRBJ1-2 | TRBV20-1 | TGCAGTGCGCGCTCCGGGACAGGGAGCGGCTACACCTTC | CSARSGTGSGYTF
- | - | TRBJ1-3 | TRBV12-3/TRBV12-4 | TGTGCCAGCAGTTTAGGTTCTGGGAAAGGAAACACCATATATTTT | CASSLGSGKGNTIYF
- | TRBD1 | TRBJ2-7 | TRBV20-1 | TGCAGTGCTAGGGCCGGGACAGGGAAGTCCTACGAGCAGTACTTC | CSARAGTGKSYEQYF
many | - | TRBJ2-7 | TRBV18 | TGTGCCAGCTCAGTACAAAAGTACTACGAGCAGTACTTC | CASSVQKYYEQYF
- | - | TRBJ1-5 | TRBV19 | TGTGCCAGTAGAGGGACGGGATTCAAATCCAATCAGCCCCAGCATTTT | CASRGTGFKSNQPQHF
medium-sized | TRBD1 | TRBJ1-5 | TRBV6-5 | TGTGCCAGCATCGAAGGACAGGGGGTTTCCCCCTCTAGCAATCAGCCCCAGCATTTT | CASIEGQGVSPSSNQPQHF
few | TRBD1 | TRBJ2-2 | TRBV27 | TGTGCCAGCAGTGGGGACAGGACGAACACCGGGGAGCTGTTTTTT | CASSGDRTNTGELFF
medium-sized | - | TRBJ2-7 | TRBV18 | TGTGCCAGCTCAGGCACGGCGGGGTACGAGCAGTACTTC | CASSGTAGYEQYF
- | - | TRBJ1-1 | TRBV7-9 | TGTGCCAGCAGCTTAGGGATAGGAAACACTGAAGCTTTCTTT | CASSLGIGNTEAFF
medium-sized | TRBD1 | TRBJ1-2 | TRBV6-5 | TGTGCCAGCAGGCCATGGGACAGCTATGGCTACACCTTC | CASRPWDSYGYTF
- | - | TRBJ2-3 | TRBV20-1 | TGCAGTGCTAGCACGGCCTACTATTACACAGATACGCAGTATTTT | CSASTAYYYTDTQYF
few | - | TRBJ1-4 | TRBV28 | TGTGCCAGCAGTGCGGGAAAACTGTTTTTT | CASSAGKLFF
- | TRBD1 | TRBJ2-7 | TRBV7-9 | TGTGCCACCTCCGACAGGGGGTTCTTGGTTAGAGGCTCCTACGAGCAGTACTTC | CATSDRGFLVRGSYEQYF
- | - | TRBJ2-4 | TRBV20-1 | TGCAGTGCTACGCTTATTTCCATTAAACCCCGTGAAAACATTCAGTACTTC | CSATLISIKPRENIQYF
- | TRBD1 | TRBJ1-4 | TRBV20-1 | TGCAGTCTCACCAGGACAGGGCTTGAACTGTTTTTT | CSLTRTGLELFF
- | - | TRBJ1-1 | TRBV7-9 | TGTGCCAGCAGCTCGCAGAATACTGAAGCTTTCTTT | CASSSQNTEAFF
medium-sized | - | TRBJ1-6 | TRBV19 | TGTGCCAGTAGGGATTACAGGGTGCCCCGGGATTCACCCCTCCACTTT | CASRDYRVPRDSPLHF
medium-sized | - | TRBJ1-6 | TRBV19 | TGTGCCAGTAAGGGGGGGGGAGGGTTTAATTCACCCCTCCACTTT | CASKGGGGFNSPLHF
- | - | TRBJ2-7 | TRBV12-3/TRBV12-4 | TGTGCCAGCAGCTTGACAGGCGAGCAGTACTTC | CASSLTGEQYF
- | - | TRBJ2-7 | TRBV9 | TGTGCCAGCAGCGTAGCGCCCTCAGGGGTAACGGGACCCTACGAGCAGTACTTC | CASSVAPSGVTGPYEQYF